Listed here are 4 T cell receptor beta chains from one sample, sequenced in a study of T-cell reconstitution after alpha-beta-depleted transplantation in children. Notes on the study in general: Counts and diversity of T cells one year after transplant came mostly from newly produced T cells.

Using unique molecular identifiers, the investigators prepared the TCRbeta library. One entry per CDR3 protein results from TCRdb running MiXCR on the PCR reads. The sample holds about 300,000 distinct CDR3 sequences, roughly 7.8% seen once. These receptors are not linked to any known antigen. The sample was peripheral blood, taken 360 days after TCRalphabeta/CD19-depleted stem cell transplant. These receptor sequences come from a female patient aged 2-15 years who had a stem cell transplant for Fanconi anemia, so the T cells may come from the graft donor.

The sample holds many counts of this clonotype. The V and J genes are TRBV7-2 and TRBJ2-7, with D perhaps matching TRBD1 or TRBD2 (5 bases each). This CDR3 contains 15 residues. CDR1 and CDR2 (germline): SGHTA, FQGNSA. V gave up 2 bases and J gave up 2 bases, with 13 bases separating them. The CDR3 protein is CASSLLGTLTYEQYF. DNA for the CDR3: TGTGCCAGCAGCTTACTAGGGACCCTCACCTACGAGCAGTACTTC.

This clonotype came up many times. This chain joins TRBV7-9 and TRBJ2-6; D not certain. CDR3 length equals 16 residues. Germline-derived CDR1 and CDR2 are SEHNR and FQNEAQ (reference sequence). V dropped 3 bases and J dropped 0 bases, with 9 bases sitting between them. The CDR3 nucleotides read TGTGCCAGCAGCTTTGGCCGGACCTCTGGGGCCAACGTCCTGACTTTC. This encodes CASSFGRTSGANVLTF.

This chain links TRBV3-1 with TRBJ1-1; the D gene is possibly TRBD1 (6 bases). This CDR3 has 14 amino acids. Germline V gene data show CDR1 as LGHDT and CDR2 as YNNKEL (reference sequence). V lost 5 bases to trimming and J lost 1 base, with 11 bases between them. In DNA form, the CDR3 reads TGTGCCAGCAGCTGGGGACAAACGAACACTGAAGCTTTCTTT. It yields the protein CASSWGQTNTEAFF.

This clonotype was counted at least ten times. V gene TRBV11-1 combines with J gene TRBJ2-7; D gene unclear. Germline CDR1 SGHAT, CDR2 FQDESV (reference sequence). Trimming took off 5 bases at V and 2 bases at J, with 13 bases between the two ends. The CDR3 is made up of 14 amino acids. DNA for the CDR3: TGTGCCAGCAGCCTTATAGTGGGCGCCTACGAGCAGTACTTC. It codes for CASSLIVGAYEQYF.